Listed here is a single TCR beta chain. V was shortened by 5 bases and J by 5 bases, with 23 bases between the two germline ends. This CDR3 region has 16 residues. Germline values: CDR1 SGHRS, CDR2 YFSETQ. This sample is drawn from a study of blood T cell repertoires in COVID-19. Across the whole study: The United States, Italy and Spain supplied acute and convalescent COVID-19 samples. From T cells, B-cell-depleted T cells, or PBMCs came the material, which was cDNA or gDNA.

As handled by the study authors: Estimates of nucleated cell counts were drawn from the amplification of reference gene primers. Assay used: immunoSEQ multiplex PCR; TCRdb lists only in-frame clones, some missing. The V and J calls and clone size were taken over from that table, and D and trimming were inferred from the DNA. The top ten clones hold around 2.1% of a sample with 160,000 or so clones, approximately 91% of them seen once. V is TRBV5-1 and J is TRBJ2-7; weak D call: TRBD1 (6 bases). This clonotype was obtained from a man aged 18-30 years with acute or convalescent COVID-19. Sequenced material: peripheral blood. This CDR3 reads CASSTTFMTGPNEQYF. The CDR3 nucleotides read TGCGCCAGCAGTACCACTTTTATGACAGGTCCAAACGAGCAGTACTTC.